This T cell receptor beta chain was obtained from a study of cytomegalovirus exposure and HLA in healthy donors. PCR was performed using 60 Vbeta and 13 Jbeta primers. The table came from immunoSEQ multiplex PCR; TCRdb's copy has only in-frame clones and leaves some out. Seen here are under 150,000 clones, roughly 79% observed once, and the top ten hold 3% to 5%. V was cut by 3 bases and J by 0 bases, with 8 bases left in between. The CDR3 covers 14 residues. Germline values: CDR1 MDHEN, CDR2 SYDVKM. This sequence originates from a woman aged 25-40 years in good health and CMV-seronegative. The chain couples TRBV28 to TRBJ2-5; no definite D call. The sequencing sample was made of PBMCs. The CDR3: CASSLLVNQETQYF. CDR3 nucleotide sequence: TGTGCCAGCAGTTTGCTAGTCAACCAAGAGACCCAGTACTTC. The full variable domain, completed using reference TRBV28 and TRBJ2-5, is DVKVTQSSRYLVKRTGEKVFLECVQDMDHENMFWYRQDPGLGLRLIYFSYDVKMKEKGDIPEGYSVSREKKERFSLILESASTNQTSMYLCASSLLVNQETQYFGPGTRLLVL.